This TCR beta chain was obtained from a study of blood T cell repertoires in COVID-19. Across the whole study: From the United States, Italy and Spain came samples of acute and convalescent COVID-19.

Clones were read by immunoSEQ multiplex PCR, and TCRdb kept only the in-frame ones, dropping some. The sample lists roughly 330,000 clones, around 82% occurring once. The CDR3 is 13 amino acids. CDR1 and CDR2 (germline): GTSNPN, SVGIG (reference sequence). The V end lost 5 bases, the J end lost 1 base, and 11 bases lay between the germline ends. The receptor was derived from a woman aged 45-59 years with acute or convalescent COVID-19. The chain carries TRBV30 and TRBJ1-2; D perhaps matches TRBD1 (6 bases). The sequencing input was peripheral blood. The CDR3, as DNA: TGTGCCTGGGGTGACAGGAATAACTATGGCTACACCTTC. As protein: CAWGDRNNYGYTF.